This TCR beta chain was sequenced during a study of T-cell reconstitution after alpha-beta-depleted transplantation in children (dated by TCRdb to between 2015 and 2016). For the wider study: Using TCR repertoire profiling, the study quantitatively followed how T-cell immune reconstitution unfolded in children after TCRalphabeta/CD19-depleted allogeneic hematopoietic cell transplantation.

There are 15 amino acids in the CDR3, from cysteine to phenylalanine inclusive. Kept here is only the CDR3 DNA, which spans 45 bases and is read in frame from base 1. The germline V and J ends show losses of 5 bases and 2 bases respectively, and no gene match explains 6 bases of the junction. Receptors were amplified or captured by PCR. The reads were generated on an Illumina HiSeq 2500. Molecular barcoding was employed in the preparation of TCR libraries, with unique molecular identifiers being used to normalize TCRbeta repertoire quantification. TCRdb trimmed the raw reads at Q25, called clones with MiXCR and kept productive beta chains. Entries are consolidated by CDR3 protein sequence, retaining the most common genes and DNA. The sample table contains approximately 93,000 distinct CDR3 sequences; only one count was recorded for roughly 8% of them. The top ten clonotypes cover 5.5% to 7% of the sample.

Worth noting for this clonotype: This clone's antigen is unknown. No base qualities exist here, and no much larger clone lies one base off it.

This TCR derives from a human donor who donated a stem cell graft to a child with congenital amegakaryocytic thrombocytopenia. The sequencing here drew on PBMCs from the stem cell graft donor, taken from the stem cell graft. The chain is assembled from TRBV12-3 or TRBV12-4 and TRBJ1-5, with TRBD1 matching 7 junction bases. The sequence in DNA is TGTGCCAGCAGTCTACAGGGGTTACGCAATCAGCCCCAGCATTTT. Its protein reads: CASSLQGLRNQPQHF.